This record covers a single T cell receptor beta chain. This entry comes from a study of T cell changes during pregnancy in multiple sclerosis. Generated by immunoSEQ multiplex PCR, the TCRdb table keeps only in-frame clones and is missing some. The sample consists of tens of thousands of clones, 90% of them appearing once. Trimming shortened V by 0 bases and J by 0 bases, and 9 bases separated the two germline ends. The CDR3 spans 16 residues. In germline, CDR1 is LGHNA, CDR2 YNFKEQ. The TCR comes from a female donor in good health, enrolled as a control in a pregnancy study. This chain links TRBV4-2 with TRBJ1-3; perhaps TRBD1 as D (5 bases). Here the sequenced sample was CD4+ T cells from peripheral blood mononuclear cells, taken in the first trimester of pregnancy. CDR3 nucleotides: TGTGCCAGCAGCCAAGATCGGGGGAGCTCTGGAAACACCATATATTTT. Its protein product is CASSQDRGSSGNTIYF.